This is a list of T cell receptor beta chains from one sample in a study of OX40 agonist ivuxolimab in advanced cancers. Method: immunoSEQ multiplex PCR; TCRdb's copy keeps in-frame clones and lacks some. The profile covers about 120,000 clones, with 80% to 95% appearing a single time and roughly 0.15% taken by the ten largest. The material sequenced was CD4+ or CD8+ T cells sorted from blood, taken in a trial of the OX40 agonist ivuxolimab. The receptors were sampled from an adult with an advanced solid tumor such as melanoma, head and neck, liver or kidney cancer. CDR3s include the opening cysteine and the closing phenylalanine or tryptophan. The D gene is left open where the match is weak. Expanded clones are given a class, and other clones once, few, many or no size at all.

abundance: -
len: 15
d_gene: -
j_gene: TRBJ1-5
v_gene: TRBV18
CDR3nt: TGTGCCAGCTCACCACTAGAGGGGGGGGATCAGCCCCAGCATTTT
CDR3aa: CASSPLEGGDQPQHF

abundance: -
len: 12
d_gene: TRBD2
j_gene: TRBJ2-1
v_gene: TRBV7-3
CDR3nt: TGTGCCAGCAGCTTATCGGGAGGAGAGCAGTTCTTC
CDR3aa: CASSLSGGEQFF

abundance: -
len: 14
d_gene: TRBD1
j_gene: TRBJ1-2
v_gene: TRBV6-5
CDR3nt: TGTGCCAGCAGACGACCAGCGGACAGGGAAGGCTACACCTTC
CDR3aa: CASRRPADREGYTF

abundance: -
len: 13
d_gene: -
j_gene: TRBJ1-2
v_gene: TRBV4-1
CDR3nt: TGCGCCAGCAGCCAAGAAGGACACTATGGCTACACCTTC
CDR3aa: CASSQEGHYGYTF

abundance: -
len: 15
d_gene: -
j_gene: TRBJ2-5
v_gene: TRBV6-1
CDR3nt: TGTGCCAGCAGTAAGCCCTTCGGTAGTCAAGAGACCCAGTACTTC
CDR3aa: CASSKPFGSQETQYF

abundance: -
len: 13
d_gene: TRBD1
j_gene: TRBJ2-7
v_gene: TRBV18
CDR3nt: TGTGCCAGCTCACCGGGACAGGGGTTCGAGCAGTACTTC
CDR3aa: CASSPGQGFEQYF

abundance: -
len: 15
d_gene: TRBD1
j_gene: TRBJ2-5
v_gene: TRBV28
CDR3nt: TGTGCCAGCAGTGGGTGGACAGGGGACCAAGAGACCCAGTACTTC
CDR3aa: CASSGWTGDQETQYF

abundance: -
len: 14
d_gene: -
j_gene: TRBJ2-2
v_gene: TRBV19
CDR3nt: TGTGCCAGTAGTACGGCAGGGGTGTCCGGGGAGCTGTTTTTT
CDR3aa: CASSTAGVSGELFF

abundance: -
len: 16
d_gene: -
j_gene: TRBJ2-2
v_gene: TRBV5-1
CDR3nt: TGCGCCAGCAGCTTGGCGGGACAATCGAACACCGGGGAGCTGTTTTTT
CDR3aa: CASSLAGQSNTGELFF

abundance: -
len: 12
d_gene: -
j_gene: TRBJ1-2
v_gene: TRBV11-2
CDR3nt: TGTGCCAGCAGCTTAGATGGCTGGGGCTACACCTTC
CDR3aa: CASSLDGWGYTF

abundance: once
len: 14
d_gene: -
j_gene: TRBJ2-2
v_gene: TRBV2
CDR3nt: TGTGCCAGCACGGGGGGCGTTAGGGCCGGGGAGCTGTTTTTT
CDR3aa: CASTGGVRAGELFF

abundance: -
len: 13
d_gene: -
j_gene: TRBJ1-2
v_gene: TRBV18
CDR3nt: TGTGCCAGCTCACCATCCGCTAACTATGGCTACACCTTC
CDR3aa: CASSPSANYGYTF

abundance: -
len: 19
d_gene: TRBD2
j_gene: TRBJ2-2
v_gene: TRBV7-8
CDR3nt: TGTGCCAGCAGCTCACGAACTAGCGGGGGGGCCGGAGACACCGGGGAGCTGTTTTTT
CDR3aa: CASSSRTSGGAGDTGELFF

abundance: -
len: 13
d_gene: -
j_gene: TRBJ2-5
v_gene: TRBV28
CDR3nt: TGTGCCAGTATGGGACCGAATAAAGAGACCCAGTACTTC
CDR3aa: CASMGPNKETQYF

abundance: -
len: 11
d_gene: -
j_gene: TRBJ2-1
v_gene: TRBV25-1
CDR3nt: TGTGCCAGCAGTGGGTACAATGAGCAGTTCTTC
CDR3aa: CASSGYNEQFF

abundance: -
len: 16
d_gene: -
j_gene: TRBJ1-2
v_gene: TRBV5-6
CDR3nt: TGTGCCAGCAGCCCGCCCTTGACAGTAACCTACTATGGCTACACCTTC
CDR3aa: CASSPPLTVTYYGYTF

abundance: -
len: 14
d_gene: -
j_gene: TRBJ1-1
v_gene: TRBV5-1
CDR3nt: TGCGCCAGCTACACAGGCGGACAGAACACTGAAGCTTTCTTT
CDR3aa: CASYTGGQNTEAFF

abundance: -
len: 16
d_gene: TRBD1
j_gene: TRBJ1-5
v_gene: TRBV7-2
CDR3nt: TGTGCCAGCAGCTTACGGGGACAGGGGGCTGGTCAGCCCCAGCATTTT
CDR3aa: CASSLRGQGAGQPQHF

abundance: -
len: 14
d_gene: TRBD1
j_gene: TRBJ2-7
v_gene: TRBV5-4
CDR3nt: TGTGCCAGCAGCCGGGGACAGGGATCTTACGAGCAGTACTTC
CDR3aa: CASSRGQGSYEQYF

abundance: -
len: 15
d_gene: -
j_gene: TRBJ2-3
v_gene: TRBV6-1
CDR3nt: TGTGCCAGCAGTGGTCTACAGATCCGCACAGATACGCAGTATTTT
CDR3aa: CASSGLQIRTDTQYF

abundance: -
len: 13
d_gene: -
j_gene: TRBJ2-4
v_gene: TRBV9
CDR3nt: TGTGCCAGCAGCGTAGGAAGGGAAAACATTCAGTACTTC
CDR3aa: CASSVGRENIQYF

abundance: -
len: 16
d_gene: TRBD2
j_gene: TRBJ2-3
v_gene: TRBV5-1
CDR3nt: TGCGCCAGCAGTCCGACTAGCCAGGTGAGGGCAGATACGCAGTATTTT
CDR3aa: CASSPTSQVRADTQYF

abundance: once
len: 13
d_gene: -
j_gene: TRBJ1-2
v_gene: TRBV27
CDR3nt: TGTGCCAGCAAGGAGTGGGGGGACTATGGCTACACCTTC
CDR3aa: CASKEWGDYGYTF

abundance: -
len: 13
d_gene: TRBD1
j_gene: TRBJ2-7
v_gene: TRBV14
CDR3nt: TGTGCCAGCAGCCGGGACAGGGTCTCCGAGCAGTACTTC
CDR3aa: CASSRDRVSEQYF

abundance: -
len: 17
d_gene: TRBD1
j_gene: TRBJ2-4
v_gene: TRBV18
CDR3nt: TGTGCCAGCTCACCACCGGGGACAGAACTAGCCAAAAACATTCAGTACTTC
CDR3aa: CASSPPGTELAKNIQYF

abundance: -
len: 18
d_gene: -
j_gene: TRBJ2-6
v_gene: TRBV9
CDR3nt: TGTGCCAGCAGCGTAGTGGACAGACGAATCTCTGGGGCCAACGTCCTGACTTTC
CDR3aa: CASSVVDRRISGANVLTF

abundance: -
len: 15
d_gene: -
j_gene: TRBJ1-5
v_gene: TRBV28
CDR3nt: TGTGCCAGCAGTTTTCGGGGGTATAGCAATCAGCCCCAGCATTTT
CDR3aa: CASSFRGYSNQPQHF

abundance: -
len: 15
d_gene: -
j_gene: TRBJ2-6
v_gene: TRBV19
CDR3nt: TGTGCCAGTAGTTTTTCGGGGGTTGGGGCCAACGTCCTGACTTTC
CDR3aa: CASSFSGVGANVLTF

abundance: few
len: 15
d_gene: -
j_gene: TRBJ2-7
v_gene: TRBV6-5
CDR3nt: TGTGCCAGCAGTTACAACAGGGAGGGAGTTTACGAGCAGTACTTC
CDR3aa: CASSYNREGVYEQYF

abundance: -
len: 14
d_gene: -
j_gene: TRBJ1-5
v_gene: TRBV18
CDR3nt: TGTGCCAGCTCGCCCAACAGGAGCAATCAGCCCCAGCATTTT
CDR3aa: CASSPNRSNQPQHF

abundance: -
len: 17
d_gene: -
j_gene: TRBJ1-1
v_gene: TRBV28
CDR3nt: TGTGCCAGCAGTATACCGGGATTCCAAGACTTCGACACTGAAGCTTTCTTT
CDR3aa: CASSIPGFQDFDTEAFF

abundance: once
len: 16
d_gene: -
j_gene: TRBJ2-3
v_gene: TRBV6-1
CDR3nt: TGTGCCAGCAGTGCCAACCTTCCGGGGGGCACAGATACGCAGTATTTT
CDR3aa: CASSANLPGGTDTQYF

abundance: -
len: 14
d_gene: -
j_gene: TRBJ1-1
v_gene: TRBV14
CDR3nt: TGTGCCAGCAGCCACACGGACAGGAACACTGAAGCTTTCTTT
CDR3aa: CASSHTDRNTEAFF

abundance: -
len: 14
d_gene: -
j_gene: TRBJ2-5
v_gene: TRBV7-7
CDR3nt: TGTGCCAGCAGCCAAGGGGTTTCTGGGGAGACCCAGTACTTC
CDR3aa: CASSQGVSGETQYF

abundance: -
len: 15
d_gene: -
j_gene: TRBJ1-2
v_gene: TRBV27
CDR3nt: TGTGCCAGCAGAGCCCCCTCGACGGTAAACTATGGCTACACCTTC
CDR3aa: CASRAPSTVNYGYTF

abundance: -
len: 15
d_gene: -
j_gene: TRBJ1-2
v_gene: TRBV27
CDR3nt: TGTGCCAGCAGTGACCGCGTGCGGGGCGTCTATGGCTACACCTTC
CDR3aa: CASSDRVRGVYGYTF

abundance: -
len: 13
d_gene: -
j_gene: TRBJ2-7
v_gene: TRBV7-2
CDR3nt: TGTGCCAGCAACATTAATGGGGGGTACGAGCAGTACTTC
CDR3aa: CASNINGGYEQYF

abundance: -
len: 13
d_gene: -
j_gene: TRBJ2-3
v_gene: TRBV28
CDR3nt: TGTGCCAGCACGACTAGTCGCACAGATACGCAGTATTTT
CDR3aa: CASTTSRTDTQYF

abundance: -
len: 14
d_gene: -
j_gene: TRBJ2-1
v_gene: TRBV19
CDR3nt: TGTGCCAGTAGTATAGTCAATGGGGGCCATGAGCAGTTCTTC
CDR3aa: CASSIVNGGHEQFF

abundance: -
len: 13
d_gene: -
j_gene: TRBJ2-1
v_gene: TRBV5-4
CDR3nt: TGTGCCAGCAGCTTGAAGGCGGGGAATGAGCAGTTCTTC
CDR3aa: CASSLKAGNEQFF

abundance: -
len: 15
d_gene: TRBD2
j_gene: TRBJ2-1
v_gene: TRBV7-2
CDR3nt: TGTGCCAGCAGCTTCCTGGGTAGCGGGGGGAATGAGCAGTTCTTC
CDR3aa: CASSFLGSGGNEQFF

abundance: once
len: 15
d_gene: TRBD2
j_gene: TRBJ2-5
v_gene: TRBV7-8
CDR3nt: TGTGCCAGCAGCGTTACAAATAGCGGGCAAGAGACCCAGTACTTC
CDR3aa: CASSVTNSGQETQYF

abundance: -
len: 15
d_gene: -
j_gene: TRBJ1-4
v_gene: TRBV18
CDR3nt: TGTGCCAGCTCAACCCAGGGGTTGTTCGATGAAAAACTGTTTTTT
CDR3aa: CASSTQGLFDEKLFF

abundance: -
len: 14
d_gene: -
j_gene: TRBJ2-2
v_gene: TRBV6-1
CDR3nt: TGTGCCAGCATGACGAGGCGGGACACCGGGGAGCTGTTTTTT
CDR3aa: CASMTRRDTGELFF

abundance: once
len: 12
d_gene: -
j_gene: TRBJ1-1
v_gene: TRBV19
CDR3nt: TGTGCCAGTAGTATTAGGAACACTGAAGCTTTCTTT
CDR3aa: CASSIRNTEAFF

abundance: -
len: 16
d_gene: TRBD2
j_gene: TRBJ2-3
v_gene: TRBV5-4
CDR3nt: TGTGCCAGCAGGACCGGACTAGCGGCGGCCACAGATACGCAGTATTTT
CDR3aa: CASRTGLAAATDTQYF

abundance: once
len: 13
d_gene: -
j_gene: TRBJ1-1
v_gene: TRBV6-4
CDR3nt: TGTGCCAGCAGCCTTGAAAGGGACACTGAAGCTTTCTTT
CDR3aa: CASSLERDTEAFF

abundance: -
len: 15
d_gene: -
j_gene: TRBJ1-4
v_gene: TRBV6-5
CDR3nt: TGTGCCAGCAGTTTAAGACAGGCCCCGTATGAAAAACTGTTTTTT
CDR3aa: CASSLRQAPYEKLFF

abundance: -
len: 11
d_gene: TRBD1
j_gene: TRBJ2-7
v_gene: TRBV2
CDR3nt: TGTGCCAGCACCCGGGACAGGGAGCAGTACTTC
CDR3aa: CASTRDREQYF

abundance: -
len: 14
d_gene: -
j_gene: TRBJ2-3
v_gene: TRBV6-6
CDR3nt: TGTGCCAGCAGTTACAGGAGTTCCACAGATACGCAGTATTTT
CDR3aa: CASSYRSSTDTQYF

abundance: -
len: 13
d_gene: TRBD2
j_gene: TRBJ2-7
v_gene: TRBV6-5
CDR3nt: TGTGCCAGCAGTCTAGCGGGAGGGCTCGAGCAGTACTTC
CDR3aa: CASSLAGGLEQYF

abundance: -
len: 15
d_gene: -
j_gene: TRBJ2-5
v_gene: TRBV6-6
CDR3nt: TGTGCCAGCAGTTGGGGAAGGGCTACAAAAGAGACCCAGTACTTC
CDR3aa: CASSWGRATKETQYF

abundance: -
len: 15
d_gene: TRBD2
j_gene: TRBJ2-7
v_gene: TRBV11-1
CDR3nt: TGTGCCAGCAGCCCCCGGCTAGCGGGAAGGGACGAGCAGTACTTC
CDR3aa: CASSPRLAGRDEQYF

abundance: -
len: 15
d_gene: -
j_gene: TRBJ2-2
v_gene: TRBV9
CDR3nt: TGTGCCAGCAGAGGAGGGACAGTGAACACCGGGGAGCTGTTTTTT
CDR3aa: CASRGGTVNTGELFF

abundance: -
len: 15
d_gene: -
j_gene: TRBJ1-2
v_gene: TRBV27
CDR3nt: TGTGCCAGCAGTTTGCTCGGGCGTTCGGGTAATGGCTACACCTTC
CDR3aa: CASSLLGRSGNGYTF